Following are 32 T cell receptor beta chains from one sample sequenced in a study of T cell repertoires in cytomegalovirus infection. What these receptors recognize is not known. TCRdb used MiXCR to reprocess the reads, holding one entry per CDR3 protein. The data show around 900,000 distinct CDR3 sequences, around 30% seen once. This sample comprised cultured CD8+ T cells from PBMCs, obtained from culture after CMV antigen stimulation. Source of these receptors: a human donor in good health (CMV status not recorded). Some clones in this sample may be carry-over from other donors' samples.

A few counts support this clonotype. V and J are TRBV27 and TRBJ2-2; D is undetermined. This CDR3 has 15 residues. The V gene lost 1 base and the J gene lost 2 bases, with 8 bases spanning the gap. The V gene's germline CDR1 is MNHEY and CDR2 SMNVEV (reference sequence). The CDR3 region is CASSLLQINTGELFF. DNA of the CDR3: TGTGCCAGCAGTTTATTACAGATAAACACCGGGGAGCTGTTTTTT.

This clonotype was counted many times. This chain joins TRBV6-5 and TRBJ2-1; tentative D call: TRBD1 (6 bases). Germline CDR1 reads MNHEY; CDR2 reads SVGAGI. Trimming removed 2 bases at V and 4 bases at J, with 6 bases between. CDR3 size: 13 residues. CDR3 nucleotide sequence: TGTGCCAGCAGTTACGGACAGTACAATGAGCAGTTCTTC. Amino acid sequence: CASSYGQYNEQFF.

In its sample, this clonotype was seen many times. This rearrangement joins TRBV7-8 to TRBJ1-5, with 8 bases that match TRBD1. This CDR3 contains 16 residues. The junction had 10 bases not matched to a gene; V was cut back by 6 bases and J by 3 bases. Looked up from germline, CDR1 is SGHVS and CDR2 is FQNEAQ. CDR3 in amino acids: CASRPAGTGYNQPQHF. The DNA of the CDR3 is TGTGCCAGCAGACCAGCCGGGACAGGCTACAATCAGCCCCAGCATTTT. The variable domain in full, with the rest retrieved from reference TRBV7-8 and TRBJ1-5, is GAGVSQSPRYKVAKRGQDVALRCDPISGHVSLFWYQQALGQGPEFLTYFQNEAQLDKSGLPSDRFFAERPEGSVSTLKIQRTQQEDSAVYLCASRPAGTGYNQPQHFGDGTRLSIL.

This clonotype came up many times. DNA of the CDR3: TGTGCCAGCAGTTTACCGGCAGGGTGGCAGCCCCAGCATTTT. This encodes CASSLPAGWQPQHF. The chain carries TRBV12-3 or TRBV12-4 and TRBJ1-5, with D possibly TRBD1 on 5 matching bases. The CDR3 spans 14 residues. Deletions cut 2 bases from V and 7 bases from J, with 12 bases between.

This chain joins TRBV2 and TRBJ2-1, with TRBD1 matching 7 bases. Germline V gene lookup returns CDR1 SNHLY and CDR2 FYNNEI. The V and J ends lost 1 base and 4 bases, in that order; junction bases with no gene match: 4. The CDR3 consists of 15 residues. The CDR3 here is CASSEGRQGYNEQFF. DNA for the CDR3: TGTGCCAGCAGTGAAGGGCGACAGGGTTACAATGAGCAGTTCTTC.

This clonotype has only a few counts. The chain employs TRBV7-9 and TRBJ2-1, with D unresolved. Germline-derived CDR1 and CDR2 are SEHNR and FQNEAQ (reference sequence). This CDR3 spans 16 amino acids. Trimming took 5 bases from V and 4 from J, leaving 18 bases between them. Here the CDR3 reads CASSLGYHNQYNEQFF. Written as DNA, the CDR3 is TGTGCCAGCAGCCTAGGGTACCACAACCAATACAATGAGCAGTTCTTC.

This clonotype was found a few times. The rearrangement links TRBV11-2 to TRBJ2-2; possible D gene TRBD2, 5 bases. CDR1 is SGHAT, CDR2 FQNNGV, per germline. This CDR3 is built from 11 residues. The CDR3 protein is CAEGWTGELFF. CDR3 coding DNA: TGTGCTGAGGGATGGACCGGGGAGCTGTTTTTT.

The CDR3 sequence: CSATQLAQSSGANVLTF. In DNA, the CDR3 is TGCAGTGCTACCCAACTAGCGCAAAGCTCTGGGGCCAACGTCCTGACTTTC. The chain carries TRBV20-1 and TRBJ2-6; 7 bases are shared with TRBD2. The CDR3 has 17 residues. Germline V CDR1 and CDR2: DFQATT, SNEGSKA (reference sequence). With 4 bases clipped from V and 0 bases from J, the junction kept 9 bases outside the gene matches.

The V gene is TRBV12-3 or TRBV12-4, the J gene TRBJ1-1, with a tentative D call TRBD1 (5 bases). This CDR3 is built from 13 residues. The ends were cut back, 1 base at V and 7 bases at J, with 10 bases in the middle. The DNA for the CDR3 is TGTGCCAGCAGTTTAGAGGGGATGAGTGAAGCTTTCTTT. This translates into CASSLEGMSEAFF.

This clonotype was detected many times. The chain couples TRBV7-2 to TRBJ2-3; no firm D call. CDR1 and CDR2 from the germline V gene are SGHTA and FQGNSA. Trimming shortened V by 1 base and J by 4 bases, and 6 bases separated the two germline ends. The CDR3 loop spans 13 amino acids. The CDR3 coding sequence is TGTGCCAGCAGCTTAGAGATAGCAGATACGCAGTATTTT. Amino acid sequence: CASSLEIADTQYF.

This rearrangement joins TRBV5-4 to TRBJ1-4; D may be TRBD1 (5 bases). The germline V gene encodes CDR1 SGHNT and CDR2 YYREEE (reference sequence). V was pared by 2 bases and J by 6 bases, with 14 bases between. This CDR3 has 15 amino acids. CDR3 bases: TGTGCCAGCAGCTTCGCCGGGGGGTGGGATGAAAAACTGTTTTTT. Protein: CASSFAGGWDEKLFF.

As DNA, the CDR3 is TGTGCCAGCAGTGATAGACAGGTTAATCAGCCCCAGCATTTT. Its protein product is CASSDRQVNQPQHF. The chain is built from TRBV6-6 and TRBJ1-5, with D possibly matching TRBD1 (6 bases). CDR3 size: 14 residues. Trimming shortened V by 5 bases and J by 4 bases, and 12 bases separated the two germline ends. Germline loops: CDR1 MNHNY, CDR2 SVGAGI (reference sequence).

The rearrangement links TRBV11-2 to TRBJ2-1; no clear D gene. The germline CDR1 and CDR2 sequences are SGHAT and FQNNGV. This CDR3 has 12 amino acids. Trimming pared 3 bases from V and 10 bases from J, leaving 10 bases between. The chain's CDR3 is CASSFTLNEQFF. The CDR3 bases are TGTGCCAGCAGCTTTACACTCAACGAGCAGTTCTTC.

This rearrangement joins TRBV5-1 to TRBJ1-1, with a tentative D call TRBD1 (5 bases). This CDR3 region has 14 residues. V lost 1 base and J 7 bases, leaving 14 bases between the germline ends. Germline V gene data show CDR1 as SGHRS and CDR2 as YFSETQ. CDR3 bases: TGCGCCAGCAGCTTGACCGGCAGGGCCGTTGAAGCTTTCTTT. Its protein product is CASSLTGRAVEAFF.

The CDR3 is CASSPKGEPNTEAFF. The CDR3 DNA reads as TGTGCCAGCTCACCAAAAGGAGAGCCAAACACTGAAGCTTTCTTT. The rearrangement uses TRBV18 and TRBJ1-1, with D uncertain. The CDR3 extends over 15 amino acids. V was cut by 2 bases and J by 2 bases, with 12 bases left in between. CDR1 and CDR2 (germline): KGHSH, LQKENI.

The V and J genes are TRBV5-1 and TRBJ1-6; D may be TRBD1 (5 bases). CDR3 length: 16 residues. The V and J ends lost 4 bases and 7 bases respectively, with 18 bases between them. CDR1 and CDR2 from the germline V gene are SGHRS and YFSETQ. In nucleotides, the CDR3 is TGCGCCAGCAGCCCCGAGGGACCTCGGATGAATTCACCCCTCCACTTT. This translates into CASSPEGPRMNSPLHF.

As DNA, the CDR3 is TGTGCCAGCAGGGACAGGGGGTTCGGCTATGGCTACACCTTC. Its protein product is CASRDRGFGYGYTF. This chain joins TRBV2 and TRBJ1-2; 10 nucleotides line up with TRBD1. After removal of 6 bases from V and 4 bases from J, the junction contained 5 bases not matched to a gene. CDR1 SNHLY and CDR2 FYNNEI come from the germline V gene. The CDR3 has 14 amino acids.

The chain links TRBV7-9 to TRBJ2-5; D is unresolved. The V gene lost 10 bases and the J gene lost 2 bases, with 5 bases spanning the gap. The length of the CDR3 is 10 residues. The germline V gene encodes CDR1 SEHNR and CDR2 FQNEAQ (reference sequence). The CDR3 region is CATSQETQYF. Written as DNA, the CDR3 is TGTGCCACGTCACAAGAGACCCAGTACTTC.

CDR3: CASSWTDTQYF. In DNA form, the CDR3 reads TGTGCCAGCAGTTGGACAGATACGCAGTATTTT. V gene TRBV12-3 or TRBV12-4 combines with J gene TRBJ2-3; D call uncertain. The CDR3 length is 11 residues. V was clipped by 4 bases and J by 3 bases, with 2 bases between them.

The chain uses TRBV7-9 and TRBJ2-1; D gene uncertain. The V gene lost 6 bases and the J gene lost 4 bases, with 19 bases spanning the gap. This CDR3 spans 16 amino acids. The germline V gene encodes CDR1 SEHNR and CDR2 FQNEAQ (reference sequence). The CDR3 DNA is TGTGCCAGCAGGTCTTTCGGTAACGGGCTATACAATGAGCAGTTCTTC. Its protein is CASRSFGNGLYNEQFF.

This clonotype was counted between two and nine times. V gene TRBV6-1 combines with J gene TRBJ1-5; 7 nucleotides match TRBD1. This CDR3 has 22 residues. Germline V gene data show CDR1 as MNHNS and CDR2 as SASEGT. Trimming at V came to 6 bases and at J to 4 bases, leaving 30 bases not matched to a gene. The CDR3 region is CASRSTTAGGWLWDRWNQPQHF. The CDR3 bases are TGTGCCAGCAGGTCCACCACTGCGGGGGGGTGGTTATGGGACAGATGGAATCAGCCCCAGCATTTT.

The table lists this clonotype with a few counts. This chain links TRBV4-3 with TRBJ1-2, with 10 nucleotides matching TRBD1. The CDR3 totals 16 residues. J gave up 7 bases and V 3 bases, and 11 bases lay outside the gene matches. The V gene's germline CDR1 is LGHNA and CDR2 YSLEER. The CDR3 nucleotides are TGCGCCAGCAGCCAGGACAGGGGGGGCTCCGGGCTTGGCTACACCTTC. Protein sequence: CASSQDRGGSGLGYTF.

For this clonotype: A read error may explain this, as a much larger clone is one base away. V usage is TRBV28 and J usage is TRBJ2-3, with D unclear. With 0 bases removed from V and 6 bases from J, the gap between germline ends came to 13 bases. CDR1 and CDR2 from the germline V gene are MDHEN and SYDVKM. The CDR3 totals 15 residues. Here the CDR3 reads CASSLWSSHTDTQYF. CDR3 DNA sequence: TGTGCCAGCAGTTTATGGTCATCCCACACGGATACGCAGTATTTT.

Points on this clonotype: A read error may produce the germline difference seen at one junction end. The chain employs TRBV6-1 and TRBJ1-1, with D maybe TRBD1 (6 bases). Germline V gene lookup returns CDR1 MNHNS and CDR2 SASEGT. CDR3 length: 16 amino acids. The chain's CDR3 is CVSSVKPRGSSTEAFF. Here the CDR3 DNA reads TGTGTCAGCAGTGTAAAACCCAGGGGTTCGAGCACTGAAGCTTTCTTT.

V and J are TRBV7-9 and TRBJ2-3; 9 positions match TRBD1. V was clipped by 3 bases and J by 4 bases; unmatched bases: 5. Germline lookup yields CDR1 SEHNR and CDR2 FQNEAQ (reference sequence). The CDR3 has 15 amino acids. CDR3 sequence (DNA): TGTGCCAGCAGCTTGCGGGACAGGGACCCAGATACGCAGTATTTT. This codes for CASSLRDRDPDTQYF.

This clonotype was counted a few times. The chain joins TRBV2 to TRBJ2-2, with TRBD2 as a possible D gene (5 bases). Trimming took 5 bases from V and 5 from J, leaving 27 bases between them. This CDR3 is 19 amino acids long. Germline-derived CDR1 and CDR2 are SNHLY and FYNNEI. The CDR3 loop reads CASSPPVLSSPLTTGELFF. Written as DNA, the CDR3 is TGTGCCAGCAGTCCTCCCGTCCTCTCTAGCCCCCTAACGACCGGGGAGCTGTTTTTT.

This chain joins TRBV27 and TRBJ2-2; D is undetermined. The CDR3 is 14 amino acids. Germline-derived CDR1 and CDR2 are MNHEY and SMNVEV (reference sequence). Trimming shortened V by 4 bases and J by 8 bases, and 14 bases separated the two germline ends. CDR3 sequence: CASSSPLTSGELFF. DNA for the CDR3: TGTGCCAGCAGTTCCCCGTTGACGTCAGGGGAGCTGTTTTTT.

This chain joins TRBV19 and TRBJ2-1; 8 nucleotides match TRBD2. The germline CDR1 and CDR2 sequences are LNHDA and SQIVND (reference sequence). The CDR3 spans 18 residues. With V trimmed by 8 bases and J by 2 bases, 17 bases remained unmatched. The CDR3: CASPEGLAGDPPYNEQFF. For the CDR3, the DNA is TGTGCCAGTCCTGAAGGGCTAGCGGGCGACCCTCCCTACAATGAGCAGTTCTTC.

This clonotype turned up a few times. The CDR3 nucleotides are TGTGCCACCAGTGACTCAACCGGGACTAGAGGCCCCGGGGAGCTGTTTTTT. Translating gives CATSDSTGTRGPGELFF. This chain links TRBV24-1 with TRBJ2-2, with 8 bases that match TRBD2. CDR3 length equals 17 residues. The V and J ends lost 4 bases and 6 bases, in that order; junction bases with no gene match: 12. Germline-derived CDR1 and CDR2 are KGHDR and SFDVKD.

This clonotype was observed a handful of times. The chain carries TRBV7-6 and TRBJ2-1, with D perhaps TRBD1 (5 bases). Trimming took off 0 bases at V and 5 bases at J, with 20 bases between the two ends. Germline CDR1 is SGHVS and CDR2 is FNYEAQ. The CDR3 is 18 residues long. The chain's CDR3 is CASSLARQGPWGDNEQFF. CDR3 sequence (DNA): TGTGCCAGCAGCTTAGCACGGCAGGGCCCCTGGGGCGACAATGAGCAGTTCTTC.

The V gene is TRBV27, the J gene TRBJ1-2, with TRBD1 identical over 9 bases. The CDR3 is made up of 20 amino acids. The germline V gene has CDR1 MNHEY and CDR2 SMNVEV (reference sequence). With V trimmed by 2 bases and J by 2 bases, 18 bases remained unmatched. This chain's CDR3 is CASSLRETVGTGSTNYGYTF. The CDR3 region has the DNA TGTGCCAGCAGTTTAAGGGAGACTGTTGGGACAGGGTCTACAAACTATGGCTACACCTTC.

This clonotype was seen a few times. The V gene is TRBV5-5, the J gene TRBJ1-5, with D hard to call. Germline-derived CDR1 and CDR2 are SGHKS and YYEKEE (reference sequence). The CDR3 consists of 16 residues. V lost 3 bases and J lost 1, with 14 bases in between. As DNA, the CDR3 is TGTGCCAGCAGCTCCTCTCTAGAAGGGAGCAATCAGCCCCAGCATTTT. This sequence encodes CASSSSLEGSNQPQHF.